The rows below give T cell receptor beta chains drawn from one sample of a study of identical twins. TCRdb ran MiXCR on the 5' RACE reads and lists one entry per CDR3 protein. The top ten clones hold around 0.9% of a sample with 400,000 to 650,000 distinct CDR3 sequences, about 20% of them seen once. The sample also formed part of further work on T cells expressing NK-cell markers.

Sample: CD4+ T cells sorted from blood. These receptors all stem from a woman aged 18-35 years in good health. The CDR3 runs from the conserved cysteine through the conserved F or W. D genes are given only for firm matches. Part of the rows lack a size; the others show once, few, many or a class for expanded clones.

len,d_gene,v_gene,abundance,j_gene,CDR3aa,CDR3nt
14,TRBD1,TRBV20-1,few,TRBJ1-1,CSASYRGNAPEAFF,TGCAGTGCTAGTTACAGGGGTAATGCCCCCGAAGCTTTCTTT
14,-,TRBV29-1,-,TRBJ2-3,CSVGDARIGDTQYF,TGCAGCGTTGGGGACGCCCGTATAGGGGATACGCAGTATTTT
14,-,TRBV20-1,few,TRBJ2-5,CSATRTVEIETQYF,TGCAGTGCTACTAGGACTGTCGAGATAGAGACCCAGTACTTC
14,-,TRBV6-1,few,TRBJ2-2,CASGGLAGTGELFF,TGTGCCAGCGGGGGTTTGGCGGGCACCGGGGAGCTGTTTTTT
15,-,TRBV7-2,-,TRBJ2-3,CASSSRTSREDTQYF,TGTGCCAGCAGCTCCCGGACCTCTCGGGAAGATACGCAGTATTTT
17,TRBD2,TRBV7-6,-,TRBJ2-1,CASSLGGLAGGRNEQFF,TGTGCCAGCAGCTTAGGAGGACTAGCGGGAGGGCGTAATGAGCAGTTCTTC
13,-,TRBV7-2,once,TRBJ1-2,CASSPEGGSGYTF,TGTGCCAGCAGCCCCGAGGGGGGAAGCGGCTACACCTTC
16,TRBD2,TRBV4-3,few,TRBJ2-7,CASSPGTSGKSYEQYF,TGCGCCAGCAGCCCTGGGACTAGCGGGAAGTCCTACGAGCAGTACTTC
13,TRBD1,TRBV7-9,many,TRBJ1-5,CAIGQGLYQPQHF,TGTGCCATCGGACAGGGTCTTTATCAGCCCCAGCATTTT
13,-,TRBV20-1,many,TRBJ2-7,CSARWGSSYEQYF,TGCAGTGCTAGATGGGGGAGCTCCTACGAGCAGTACTTC
14,-,TRBV20-1,few,TRBJ1-6,CSARAAFYNSPLHF,TGCAGTGCTAGAGCGGCGTTCTATAATTCACCCCTCCACTTT
13,-,TRBV12-3/TRBV12-4,few,TRBJ1-2,CASSFMQGGGYTF,TGTGCCAGCAGTTTTATGCAGGGAGGTGGCTACACCTTC
12,-,TRBV7-9,few,TRBJ1-4,CASSATREKLFF,TGTGCCAGCAGCGCGACTCGGGAAAAACTGTTTTTT
14,-,TRBV24-1,-,TRBJ2-3,CATSDFQGTDTQYF,TGTGCCACCAGTGATTTTCAGGGGACAGATACGCAGTATTTT
13,-,TRBV20-1,few,TRBJ2-5,CSALQGSQETQYF,TGCAGTGCCCTCCAGGGGAGCCAAGAGACCCAGTACTTC
14,-,TRBV6-5,few,TRBJ2-2,CASSYDTHTGELFF,TGTGCCAGCAGTTACGACACCCACACCGGGGAGCTGTTTTTT
14,-,TRBV29-1,-,TRBJ1-2,CSVGGQSSNYGYTF,TGCAGCGTTGGAGGACAGTCTTCTAACTATGGCTACACCTTC
13,-,TRBV10-2,-,TRBJ1-2,CASSEQSNYGYTF,TGCGCCAGCAGTGAACAGTCTAACTATGGCTACACCTTC
15,-,TRBV11-2,-,TRBJ2-1,CASSLGRGNYNEQFF,TGTGCCAGCAGCTTAGGTAGGGGGAACTACAATGAGCAGTTCTTC
14,-,TRBV3-1,-,TRBJ2-5,CASRAEPPWETQYF,TGTGCCAGCAGGGCGGAACCTCCGTGGGAGACCCAGTACTTC
14,-,TRBV7-9,few,TRBJ1-2,CASSLSAASGGYTF,TGTGCCAGCAGTCTATCCGCCGCGTCGGGCGGCTACACCTTC
13,-,TRBV20-1,-,TRBJ2-7,CSAQHYYTYEQYF,TGCAGTGCCCAGCACTATTACACCTACGAGCAGTACTTC
17,-,TRBV29-1,many,TRBJ2-7,CSVRGTNNLGTYYEQYF,TGCAGCGTGAGGGGCACAAACAACCTCGGGACATATTACGAGCAGTACTTC
12,-,TRBV29-1,-,TRBJ1-1,CSGRFMNTEAFF,TGCAGTGGACGGTTCATGAACACTGAAGCTTTCTTT
14,-,TRBV2,-,TRBJ2-7,CASFHGGIVYEQYF,TGTGCCAGCTTTCACGGGGGCATAGTGTACGAGCAGTACTTC
17,TRBD1,TRBV20-1,few,TRBJ2-3,CSARDSALTGGPDTQYF,TGCAGTGCTAGAGATTCCGCCTTAACAGGGGGGCCAGATACGCAGTATTTT
15,TRBD2,TRBV20-1,few,TRBJ2-3,CSARDLAGSTDTQYF,TGCAGTGCTAGGGACCTAGCGGGAAGCACAGATACGCAGTATTTT
16,TRBD2,TRBV7-6,few,TRBJ2-1,CASSLESSGGYNEQFF,TGTGCCAGCAGCCTCGAATCTAGCGGGGGCTACAATGAGCAGTTCTTC
16,-,TRBV20-1,-,TRBJ2-1,CSARERRGRAYNEQFF,TGCAGTGCTAGAGAAAGAAGGGGAAGGGCCTACAATGAGCAGTTCTTC
15,TRBD2,TRBV20-1,-,TRBJ2-5,CSAGGTSGNQETQYF,TGCAGTGCGGGAGGGACTAGCGGGAACCAAGAGACCCAGTACTTC
17,-,TRBV12-3/TRBV12-4,-,TRBJ1-2,CASSFILGESTLYGYTF,TGTGCCAGCAGTTTCATCTTGGGCGAAAGTACTCTCTATGGCTACACCTTC
15,-,TRBV20-1,-,TRBJ2-5,CSARVPTNSGETQYF,TGCAGTGCTAGAGTCCCGACTAACTCCGGGGAGACCCAGTACTTC
14,-,TRBV10-3,few,TRBJ2-7,CAIAAQQSSYEQYF,TGTGCCATCGCCGCGCAACAGAGCTCCTACGAGCAGTACTTC
20,-,TRBV5-1,-,TRBJ2-3,CASSLGRGPRRASHTDTQYF,TGCGCCAGCAGCTTGGGACGGGGCCCGAGGAGGGCCAGTCACACAGATACGCAGTATTTT
17,-,TRBV6-5,-,TRBJ2-6,CASSYVPSGPGANVLTF,TGTGCCAGCAGTTATGTCCCTTCGGGTCCTGGGGCCAACGTCCTGACTTTC
14,-,TRBV6-5,few,TRBJ1-5,CASSYGGSNQPQHF,TGTGCCAGCAGTTACGGGGGGTCCAATCAGCCCCAGCATTTT
15,TRBD2,TRBV20-1,-,TRBJ2-3,CSASSGLDRTDTQYF,TGCAGTGCTAGTTCCGGACTAGACCGCACAGATACGCAGTATTTT
13,-,TRBV6-2/TRBV6-3,once,TRBJ2-7,CAIRRGITYEQYF,TGTGCCATCAGGAGAGGCATCACCTACGAGCAGTACTTC
15,TRBD1,TRBV5-1,few,TRBJ1-5,CASSLEGQLNQPQHF,TGCGCCAGCAGCTTGGAGGGACAGCTGAATCAGCCCCAGCATTTT
12,-,TRBV20-1,-,TRBJ2-1,CSARDYDNEQFF,TGCAGTGCTAGAGATTATGACAATGAGCAGTTCTTC
12,-,TRBV15,few,TRBJ2-3,CATSRDRATQYF,TGTGCCACCAGCAGAGATCGGGCTACGCAGTATTTT
13,-,TRBV10-3,-,TRBJ1-5,CATVRGLNQPQHF,TGTGCCACAGTCCGGGGCCTCAATCAGCCCCAGCATTTT
13,-,TRBV12-2,-,TRBJ1-1,CAAVTGENTEAFF,TGTGCAGCCGTGACAGGGGAGAACACTGAAGCTTTCTTT
13,TRBD2,TRBV7-2,-,TRBJ2-1,CAIGGLAFNEQFF,TGTGCCATCGGGGGACTAGCTTTCAATGAGCAGTTCTTC
18,TRBD1,TRBV7-6,few,TRBJ2-7,CASSLSTGVPTSSYEQYF,TGTGCCAGCAGCTTATCGACAGGGGTCCCTACCAGCTCCTACGAGCAGTACTTC
14,TRBD2,TRBV20-1,-,TRBJ2-1,CSAIGLAGLNEQFF,TGCAGTGCTATTGGTCTAGCGGGGCTCAATGAGCAGTTCTTC